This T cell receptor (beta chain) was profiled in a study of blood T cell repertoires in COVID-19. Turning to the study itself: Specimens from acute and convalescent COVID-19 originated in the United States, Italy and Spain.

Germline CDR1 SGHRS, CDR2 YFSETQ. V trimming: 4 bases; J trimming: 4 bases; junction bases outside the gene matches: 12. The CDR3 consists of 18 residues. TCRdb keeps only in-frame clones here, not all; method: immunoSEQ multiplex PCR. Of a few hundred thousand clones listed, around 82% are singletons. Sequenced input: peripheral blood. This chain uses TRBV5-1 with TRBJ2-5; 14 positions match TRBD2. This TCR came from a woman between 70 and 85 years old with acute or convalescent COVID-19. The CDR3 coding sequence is TGCGCCAGCAGCCCAGGACTAGCGGGGGGCTATGGTGGAGAGACCCAGTACTTC. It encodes CASSPGLAGGYGGETQYF. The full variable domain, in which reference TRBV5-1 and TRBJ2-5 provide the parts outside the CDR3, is KAGVTQTPRYLIKTRGQQVTLSCSPISGHRSVSWYQQTPGQGLQFLFEYFSETQRNKGNFPGRFSGRQFSNSRSEMNVSTLELGDSALYLCASSPGLAGGYGGETQYFGPGTRLLVL.